The 17 T cell receptor beta chains given below trace back to one sample, sequenced in a study of T cell repertoires in cytomegalovirus infection. TCRdb independently ran MiXCR on the reads; one entry per CDR3 protein. The sample consists of roughly 500,000 distinct CDR3 sequences, 16% of them appearing once. The sample was CD8+ T cells from PBMCs. These receptors originate from a human donor in good health (CMV status not recorded). Some clones in this sample may be carry-over from other donors' samples.

This clonotype was detected a few times. V is TRBV10-3 and J is TRBJ1-5, with no clear D. Germline-derived CDR1 and CDR2 are ENHRY and SYGVKD. The length of the CDR3 is 15 residues. V dropped 0 bases and J dropped 0 bases, with 6 bases sitting between them. Here the CDR3 DNA reads TGTGCCATCAGTGAGTCCGGGAATAGCAATCAGCCCCAGCATTTT. Translated, it gives CAISESGNSNQPQHF.

The table lists this clonotype with many counts. V usage is TRBV12-3 or TRBV12-4 and J usage is TRBJ2-7; D remains ambiguous. V was pared by 6 bases and J by 7 bases, with 13 bases between. The CDR3 is 12 amino acids. CDR3 amino acids: CASRPRVGEQYF. CDR3 coding DNA: TGTGCCAGCAGACCAAGGGTGGGGGAGCAGTACTTC.

The J gene is TRBJ2-5, the V gene TRBV14; TRBD1 aligns across 12 bases. V lost 9 bases and J lost 7; bases outside the gene matches: 9. The CDR3 is made up of 14 amino acids. The germline V gene has CDR1 SGHDN and CDR2 FVKESK. The CDR3 spells CASPGQGASGTQYF. DNA for the CDR3: TGTGCCAGTCCGGGACAGGGGGCCTCGGGGACCCAGTACTTC.

This clonotype was seen a handful of times. This rearrangement joins TRBV7-9 to TRBJ2-3; possible D gene TRBD2, 6 bases. Germline CDR1 reads SEHNR; CDR2 reads FQNEAQ (reference sequence). Trimming shortened V by 3 bases and J by 1 base, and 11 bases separated the two germline ends. The CDR3 length is 15 residues. The CDR3 bases are TGTGCCAGCAGCTTCGGACCGGGAGGCACAGATACGCAGTATTTT. This gives the protein CASSFGPGGTDTQYF.

V is TRBV9 and J is TRBJ2-7; D remains unclear. Germline CDR1 SGDLS, CDR2 YYNGEE. V lost 0 bases and J lost 2, with 9 bases in between. The CDR3 totals 14 residues. CDR3 coding DNA: TGTGCCAGCAGCGTAGGGCAAATGCCCTACGAGCAGTACTTC. As protein: CASSVGQMPYEQYF.

The rearrangement links TRBV5-6 to TRBJ2-7; 9 bases map to TRBD1. The V segment lost 4 bases and the J segment 5 bases; nucleotides outside the gene matches: 10. Germline-derived CDR1 and CDR2 are SGHDT and YYEEEE. The CDR3 spans 15 residues. As DNA, the CDR3 is TGTGCCAGCAGCCTCGACCGGGACAGGGTCCACGAGCAGTACTTC. This sequence encodes CASSLDRDRVHEQYF.

Many counts were recorded for this clonotype. The chain joins TRBV7-9 to TRBJ2-3; the D is unclear. There are 13 residues in the CDR3. Germline V gene data show CDR1 as SEHNR and CDR2 as FQNEAQ (reference sequence). With 6 bases removed from V and 2 bases from J, the gap between germline ends came to 9 bases. The CDR3 sequence: CASSPPSTDTQYF. For the CDR3, the DNA is TGTGCCAGCAGTCCACCGTCCACAGATACGCAGTATTTT.

This clonotype was counted at least ten times. This chain joins TRBV7-9 and TRBJ2-1, with 8 nucleotides matching TRBD1. After removal of 5 bases from V and 5 bases from J, the junction contained 11 bases not matched to a gene. CDR1 and CDR2 from the germline V gene are SEHNR and FQNEAQ (reference sequence). The CDR3 has 16 residues. The chain's CDR3 is CASSHLRDRPDNEQFF. DNA of the CDR3: TGTGCCAGCAGCCACCTCCGGGACAGGCCGGACAATGAGCAGTTCTTC.

This clonotype was counted many times. This chain uses TRBV28 with TRBJ2-1, with TRBD2 matching over 12 bases. The CDR3 is 15 amino acids. After removal of 6 bases from V and 5 bases from J, the junction contained 5 bases not matched to a gene. Germline lookup yields CDR1 MDHEN and CDR2 SYDVKM. The CDR3 loop is CASRTTSGSHNEQFF. As DNA, the CDR3 is TGTGCCAGCAGGACGACTAGCGGGAGCCACAATGAGCAGTTCTTC. The full variable domain, rest sourced from reference TRBV28 and TRBJ2-1, is DVKVTQSSRYLVKRTGEKVFLECVQDMDHENMFWYRQDPGLGLRLIYFSYDVKMKEKGDIPEGYSVSREKKERFSLILESASTNQTSMYLCASRTTSGSHNEQFFGPGTRLTVL.

CDR3 in DNA: TGTGCCAGCAGCAGCTGGGGGGGTACAGATACGCAGTATTTT. It encodes CASSSWGGTDTQYF. The chain couples TRBV5-6 to TRBJ2-3; TRBD2 matches at 7 bases. V dropped 4 bases and J dropped 3; count of bases not matched to a gene: 5. CDR3 length: 14 amino acids. CDR1 and CDR2 from the germline V gene are SGHDT and YYEEEE. The variable domain in full, with the rest retrieved from reference TRBV5-6 and TRBJ2-3, is DAGVTQSPTHLIKTRGQQVTLRCSPKSGHDTVSWYQQALGQGPQFIFQYYEEEERQRGNFPDRFSGHQFPNYSSELNVNALLLGDSALYLCASSSWGGTDTQYFGPGTRLTVL.

This chain joins TRBV7-6 and TRBJ1-1, with a possible D match to TRBD1 (6 bases). Germline assignment: CDR1 SGHVS and CDR2 FNYEAQ. V lost 5 bases and J lost 5, with 15 bases in between. The CDR3 has 14 residues. In nucleotides, the CDR3 is TGTGCCAGCAGCCTAGGACAGAAGAAAACTGAAGCTTTCTTT. Amino acids: CASSLGQKKTEAFF.

This clonotype appeared a few times. This rearrangement joins TRBV5-1 to TRBJ1-2; TRBD1 might be the D (6 bases). Trimming removed 0 bases from V and 6 bases from J, with 12 bases in between. The CDR3 runs to 14 residues. Germline V lookup: CDR1 SGHRS, CDR2 YFSETQ. The CDR3 DNA sequence: TGCGCCAGCAGCTTGGCCCTTCGGGGGCATGGCTACACCTTC. Translation: CASSLALRGHGYTF.

This clonotype was seen more than once but under ten times. The chain is built from TRBV9 and TRBJ2-1, with a possible D match to TRBD1 (5 bases). The V end lost 1 base, the J end lost 5 bases, and 7 bases lay between the germline ends. Germline CDR1 SGDLS, CDR2 YYNGEE. The CDR3 spans 13 residues. Here the CDR3 DNA reads TGTGCCAGCAGCGTACCCAGGGACAATGAGCAGTTCTTC. Translation: CASSVPRDNEQFF.

This clonotype showed up many times. CDR3 DNA: TGTGCCAGCAGTCCAAAAGGGGGCCAGGGCGAGCAGTACTTC. Amino acid sequence: CASSPKGGQGEQYF. The V gene is TRBV12-3 or TRBV12-4, the J gene TRBJ2-7; TRBD1 matches at 7 bases. The CDR3 is made up of 14 amino acids. V lost 5 bases, J lost 6 bases, and 10 bases stayed unmatched.

About this clonotype: This could be a read error, since a much larger clone is one nucleotide away. It is likely a read error, because the conserved phenylalanine at the end of the CDR3 is missing. The chain combines TRBV28 with TRBJ2-1; tentatively, D is TRBD2 (6 bases). The length of the CDR3 is 15 residues. Per the germline V gene, CDR1 is MDHEN and CDR2 is SYDVKM. Deletions cut 5 bases from V and 0 bases from J, with 11 bases between. CDR3 coding DNA: TGTGCCAGCAGTCCGGACGGGAGCTCCTACAATGAGCAGTTCTTA. Protein: CASSPDGSSYNEQFL.

This clonotype was seen a handful of times. The chain uses TRBV5-1 and TRBJ1-1; TRBD1 is a possible D gene (5 bases). Looked up from germline, CDR1 is SGHRS and CDR2 is YFSETQ. Trimming took 0 bases from V and 3 from J, leaving 12 bases between them. This CDR3 region has 15 residues. The CDR3 DNA follows: TGCGCCAGCAGCTTGGGACAGTCGACTCACACTGAAGCTTTCTTT. Protein: CASSLGQSTHTEAFF.

This clonotype was observed many times. This sequence joins TRBV7-2 and TRBJ2-7; the match to TRBD1 covers 7 bases. This CDR3 comprises 16 residues. V dropped 1 base and J dropped 1; count of bases not matched to a gene: 7. Germline assignment: CDR1 SGHTA and CDR2 FQGNSA. In DNA form, the CDR3 reads TGTGCCAGCAGCTTAGAGGTGGCAGGGGGTTCCTACGAGCAGTACTTC. Translating gives CASSLEVAGGSYEQYF.